The clone carrying this T cell receptor beta chain was picked up a small number of times. As yet, its antigen is unknown. The data are from a study of cytomegalovirus exposure and HLA in healthy donors. The V gene's germline CDR1 is SEHNR and CDR2 FQNEAQ (reference sequence). The length of the CDR3 is 16 residues. The germline V and J ends were trimmed by 1 base and 1 base, with 10 bases remaining between them. The PCR made use of 60 Vbeta and 13 Jbeta primers. Generated by immunoSEQ multiplex PCR, the TCRdb table keeps only in-frame clones and is missing some. This sample has approximately 160,000 clones, with roughly 74% found just once. Broader study findings: Most subjects had HLA-A and HLA-B alleles reportedly predicted accurately by TCR beta sequences. Researchers reported in a later analysis that a missense DCLRE1C variant was tied to TCR beta V- and J-gene trimming. CMV serostatus alone was available as immune exposure information.

Sample: PBMCs. The chain links TRBV7-9 to TRBJ2-2, with D unclear. The source is a male donor in good health and CMV-seronegative. The CDR3 loop reads CASSLGETENTGELFF. The CDR3 bases are TGTGCCAGCAGCTTAGGCGAAACAGAGAACACCGGGGAGCTGTTTTTT.